The rows below give T cell receptor beta chains drawn from one sample of a study of cytomegalovirus exposure and HLA in healthy donors. Libraries were prepared by immunoSEQ multiplex PCR; TCRdb keeps only in-frame clonotypes and omits some of them. The data show roughly 150,000 clones, 95% to 96% seen once. What was sequenced was PBMCs. These TCRs come from a woman under 30 in good health and CMV-seronegative. CDR3s include the opening cysteine and the closing phenylalanine or tryptophan. A D gene is named only where the DNA matches it firmly. Part of the rows lack a size; the others show once, few, many or a class for expanded clones.

V gene	J gene	clone size	D gene	CDR3 DNA	CDR3 protein
TRBV11-2	TRBJ2-7	.	.	TGTGCCAGCAGCTTATCGACAGGACCTTACGAGCAGTACTTC	CASSLSTGPYEQYF
TRBV5-1	TRBJ2-7	.	TRBD1	TGCGCCAGCGGACCGGGACAGTACTCCTACGAGCAGTACTTC	CASGPGQYSYEQYF
TRBV12-5	TRBJ1-1	.	TRBD1	TGTGCTAGTGGTTTGGCTCGACAGGGGACTGAAGCTTTCTTT	CASGLARQGTEAFF
TRBV2	TRBJ2-1	.	.	TGTGCCAGCAGTGAGTCCGGTTATGAGCAGTTCTTC	CASSESGYEQFF
TRBV7-2	TRBJ2-7	.	.	TGTGCCAGCAGCTTAGCGCCGTCGGGGTACGAGCAGTACTTC	CASSLAPSGYEQYF
TRBV5-1	TRBJ2-2	.	TRBD2	TGCGCCAGCAGCTTCCAGCGGGGGGGTTCTTCCACCGGGGAGCTGTTTTTT	CASSFQRGGSSTGELFF
TRBV13	TRBJ2-1	.	.	TGTGCCAGCAGCTTCGCCGGCGGGGACAATGAGCAGTTCTTC	CASSFAGGDNEQFF
TRBV11-1	TRBJ1-2	.	TRBD1	TGTGCCAGCAGCTGGTTAGGGGGCCCGGATAACTATGGCTACACCTTC	CASSWLGGPDNYGYTF
TRBV4-1	TRBJ2-1	.	TRBD1	TGCGCCAGCAGCCAAGGGCCAGGGGGAGAGTCCTACAATGAGCAGTTCTTC	CASSQGPGGESYNEQFF
TRBV5-1	TRBJ1-5	.	.	TGCGCCAGCAGCTTGGGACAGGCTAATCAGCCCCAGCATTTT	CASSLGQANQPQHF
TRBV6-5	TRBJ2-5	once	TRBD2	TGTGCCAGTCGATCCGGGGGGTACCAAGAGACCCAGTACTTC	CASRSGGYQETQYF
TRBV27	TRBJ2-2	.	.	TGTGCCAGCAGTTTATCAGGGGCAGGCACCGGGGAGCTGTTTTTT	CASSLSGAGTGELFF
TRBV18	TRBJ2-1	once	TRBD2	TGTGCCAGCTCCTCGGGGGTCCCTAGCGGGGGCTCGAATGAGCAGTTCTTC	CASSSGVPSGGSNEQFF
TRBV19	TRBJ2-1	.	TRBD2	TGTGCCAGTAGTAATTTAGGCGGGGGGCCTTCCTACAATGAGCAGTTCTTC	CASSNLGGGPSYNEQFF
TRBV9	TRBJ1-2	.	TRBD1	TGTGCCAGCAGCGTCAATGCAGTCCCGGGACAGGGTAACTATGGCTACACCTTC	CASSVNAVPGQGNYGYTF
TRBV19	TRBJ1-1	.	TRBD1	TGTGCCAGTAGTGGTTGGGACAGGGGGCAGGACACTGAAGCTTTCTTT	CASSGWDRGQDTEAFF